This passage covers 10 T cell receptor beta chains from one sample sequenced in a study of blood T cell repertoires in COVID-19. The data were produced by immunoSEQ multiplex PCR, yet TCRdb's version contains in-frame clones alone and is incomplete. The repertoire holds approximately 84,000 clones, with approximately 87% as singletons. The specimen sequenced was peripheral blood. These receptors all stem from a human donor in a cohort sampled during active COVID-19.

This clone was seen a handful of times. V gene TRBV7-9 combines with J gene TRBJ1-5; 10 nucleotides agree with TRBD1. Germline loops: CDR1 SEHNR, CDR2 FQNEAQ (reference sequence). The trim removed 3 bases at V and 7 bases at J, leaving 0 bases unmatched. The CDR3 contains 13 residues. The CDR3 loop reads CASSLGQGQPQHF. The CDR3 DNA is TGTGCCAGCAGCTTGGGACAGGGGCAGCCCCAGCATTTT.

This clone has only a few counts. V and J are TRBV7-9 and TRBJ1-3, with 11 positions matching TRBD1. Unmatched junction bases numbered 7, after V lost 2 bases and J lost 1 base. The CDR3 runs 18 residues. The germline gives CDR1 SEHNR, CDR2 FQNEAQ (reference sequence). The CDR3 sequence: CASSLLGQGGTSGNTIYF. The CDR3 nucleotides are TGTGCCAGCAGCTTACTGGGACAGGGGGGAACTTCTGGAAACACCATATATTTT.

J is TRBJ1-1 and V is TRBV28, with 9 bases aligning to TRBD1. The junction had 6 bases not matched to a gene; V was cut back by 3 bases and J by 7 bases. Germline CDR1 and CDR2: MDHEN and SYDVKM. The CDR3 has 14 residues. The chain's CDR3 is CASSLNRGRGEAFF. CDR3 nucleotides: TGTGCCAGCAGTTTGAACAGGGGGCGCGGTGAAGCTTTCTTT.

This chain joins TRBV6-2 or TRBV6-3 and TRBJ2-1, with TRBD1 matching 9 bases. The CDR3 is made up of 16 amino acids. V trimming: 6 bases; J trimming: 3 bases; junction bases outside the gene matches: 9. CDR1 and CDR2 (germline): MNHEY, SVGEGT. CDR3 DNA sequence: TGTGCCAGCAGCGGAATACAGGGGGCGATCTACAATGAGCAGTTCTTC. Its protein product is CASSGIQGAIYNEQFF.

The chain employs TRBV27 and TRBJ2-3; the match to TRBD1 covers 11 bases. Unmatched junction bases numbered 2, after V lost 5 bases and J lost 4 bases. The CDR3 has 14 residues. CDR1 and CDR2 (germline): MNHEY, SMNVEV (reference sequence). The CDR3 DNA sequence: TGTGCCAGCAGTCTGGGACAGGGGGCAGATACGCAGTATTTT. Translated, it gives CASSLGQGADTQYF.

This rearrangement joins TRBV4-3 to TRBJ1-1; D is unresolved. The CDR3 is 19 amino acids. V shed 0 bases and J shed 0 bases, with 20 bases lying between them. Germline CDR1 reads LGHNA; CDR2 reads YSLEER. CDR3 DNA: TGCGCCAGCAGCCAAGAAATCGATTTCTACGATCCACTGAACACTGAAGCTTTCTTT. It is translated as CASSQEIDFYDPLNTEAFF.

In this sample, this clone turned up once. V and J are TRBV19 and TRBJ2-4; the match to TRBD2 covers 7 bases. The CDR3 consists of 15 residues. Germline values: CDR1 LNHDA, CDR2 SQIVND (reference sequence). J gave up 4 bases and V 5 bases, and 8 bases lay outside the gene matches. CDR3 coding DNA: TGTGCCAGTAGTTCCTCCCCAGCGGGGAAAAACATTCAGTACTTC. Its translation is CASSSSPAGKNIQYF.

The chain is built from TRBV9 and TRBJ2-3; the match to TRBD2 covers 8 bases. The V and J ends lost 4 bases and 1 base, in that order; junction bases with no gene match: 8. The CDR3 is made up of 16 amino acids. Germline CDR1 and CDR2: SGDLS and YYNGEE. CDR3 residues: CASSPYTTSGTDTQYF. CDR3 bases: TGTGCCAGCAGCCCTTACACGACTAGCGGCACAGATACGCAGTATTTT.

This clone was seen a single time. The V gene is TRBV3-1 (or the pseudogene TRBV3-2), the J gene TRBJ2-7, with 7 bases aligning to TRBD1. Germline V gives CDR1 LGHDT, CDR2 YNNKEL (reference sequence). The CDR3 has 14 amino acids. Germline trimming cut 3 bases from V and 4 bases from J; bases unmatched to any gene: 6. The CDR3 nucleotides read TGTGCCAGCAGCCATCGGGACAGCATGTACGAGCAGTACTTC. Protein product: CASSHRDSMYEQYF.

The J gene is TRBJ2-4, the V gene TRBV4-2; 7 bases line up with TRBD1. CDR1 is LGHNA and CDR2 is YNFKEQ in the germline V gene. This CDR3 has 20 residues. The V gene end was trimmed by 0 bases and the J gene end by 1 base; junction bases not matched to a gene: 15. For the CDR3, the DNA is TGTGCCAGCAGCCAAGAACCCCCTATTGAGGACAGGACGGCCAAAAACATTCAGTACTTC. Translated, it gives CASSQEPPIEDRTAKNIQYF.